Each of the 10 T cell receptor beta chains below was sequenced from the same sample in a study of T cells after yellow fever vaccination (dated by TCRdb to between 2018 and 2021). The treatment or condition label for this specimen denotes: live attenuated yellow fever vaccine strain. To prepare the library, 5' RACE was applied. TCRdb shows the sequencer as Illumina HiSeq 2500. TCRdb reworked the public reads: Q25 trimming with fastp, MiXCR clone assembly, productive beta chains retained. Here each entry gathers all rows of one CDR3 protein and keeps the most common genes and DNA. Present in this sample are about 140,000 distinct CDR3 sequences, approximately 7.7% of which were seen just once. The ten largest clones add up to 0.73% of the sample. Sequencing used CD4+ T cells sorted from PBMCs, obtained 5 days after the yellow fever booster vaccination. Receptor source: a young man who received the YFV17D yellow fever vaccine.

This sequence joins TRBV29-1 and TRBJ2-6; D is tentatively TRBD1 or TRBD2 (5 bases each). CDR3 size: 14 residues. V was pared by 3 bases and J by 2 bases, with 8 bases between. Germline V gene sequence: CDR1 SQVTM, CDR2 ANQGSEA. The CDR3 here is CSVELGAGANVLTF. The CDR3 bases are TGCAGCGTTGAGTTGGGGGCTGGGGCCAACGTCCTGACTTTC. The full variable domain, its missing parts supplied by reference TRBV29-1 and TRBJ2-6, is SAVISQKPSRDICQRGTSLTIQCQVDSQVTMMFWYRQQPGQSLTLIATANQGSEATYESGFVIDKFPISRPNLTFSTLTVSNMSPEDSSIYLCSVELGAGANVLTFGAGSRLTVL.

At least ten counts were recorded for this clonotype. The chain employs TRBV29-1 and TRBJ2-7, with D possibly TRBD2 on 5 matching bases. The CDR3 has 14 residues. Germline V gene lookup returns CDR1 SQVTM and CDR2 ANQGSEA. Between the trimmed V and J ends, which lost 4 bases and 4 bases, there was a span of 17 bases. The CDR3: CSVVGGLSSYEQYF. The CDR3 DNA reads TGCAGCGTTGTGGGCGGGTTGAGCTCTTACGAGCAGTACTTC.

The genes are TRBV20-1 and TRBJ2-1; D remains ambiguous. Trimming took off 4 bases at V and 5 bases at J, with 12 bases between the two ends. CDR3 length equals 13 residues. CDR1 and CDR2 from the germline V gene are DFQATT and SNEGSKA (reference sequence). The chain's CDR3 is CSANSNPDNEQFF. CDR3 bases: TGCAGTGCTAACTCCAATCCGGACAATGAGCAGTTCTTC.

This clonotype was observed many times. The V and J genes are TRBV4-3 and TRBJ1-5; D unclear. Germline assignment: CDR1 LGHNA and CDR2 YSLEER. This CDR3 spans 13 amino acids. V was trimmed by 0 bases and J by 7 bases, leaving 7 bases between them. CDR3 residues: CASSQDSRQPQHF. The CDR3 DNA reads TGCGCCAGCAGCCAAGACAGTCGGCAGCCCCAGCATTTT.

This clonotype was recorded at least ten times. The chain joins TRBV29-1 to TRBJ2-3; TRBD2 matches 13 bases. J lost 5 bases, V lost 7 bases, and 9 bases had no gene match. Germline V CDR1 and CDR2: SQVTM, ANQGSEA. CDR3 length: 15 residues. DNA for the CDR3: TGCAGCGCCACCGGACTAGCGGGAGCAATAGATACGCAGTATTTT. As protein: CSATGLAGAIDTQYF.

The table lists this clonotype with many counts. The chain joins TRBV5-6 to TRBJ2-7, with D perhaps TRBD2 (5 bases). The CDR3 sequence is 14 residues long. V was cut by 3 bases and J by 3 bases, with 13 bases left in between. Looked up from germline, CDR1 is SGHDT and CDR2 is YYEEEE. CDR3 sequence: CASSWRTERYEQYF. CDR3 DNA sequence: TGTGCCAGCAGCTGGAGGACGGAGCGCTACGAGCAGTACTTC. Supplemented by reference TRBV5-6 and TRBJ2-7, the full variable domain reads DAGVTQSPTHLIKTRGQQVTLRCSPKSGHDTVSWYQQALGQGPQFIFQYYEEEERQRGNFPDRFSGHQFPNYSSELNVNALLLGDSALYLCASSWRTERYEQYFGPGTRLTVT.

Notes on this clonotype: The missing conserved phenylalanine or tryptophan at the end of this CDR3 makes a read error likely. This chain joins TRBV7-2 and TRBJ2-7, with D uncertain. Trimming removed 2 bases from V and 3 bases from J, with 11 bases in between. The germline gives CDR1 SGHTA, CDR2 FQGNSA. The CDR3 spans 14 residues. The CDR3 coding sequence is TGTGCCAGCAGCTTAACGGGTCACGTCTACGAGCAGTACTAC. It codes for CASSLTGHVYEQYY.

This clonotype was counted ten times or more. The chain uses TRBV3-1 and TRBJ2-2, with 7 bases lining up with TRBD2. J lost 2 bases, V lost 3 bases, and 12 bases had no gene match. Looked up from germline, CDR1 is LGHDT and CDR2 is YNNKEL (reference sequence). The CDR3 is made up of 18 amino acids. Here the CDR3 reads CASSHLRVAGVNTGELFF. CDR3 coding DNA: TGTGCCAGCAGCCACCTTCGGGTAGCGGGTGTAAACACCGGGGAGCTGTTTTTT.

This clonotype was picked up many times. This chain connects TRBV12-3 or TRBV12-4 to TRBJ2-1; D is uncertain. Trimming removed 3 bases from V and 5 bases from J, with 8 bases in between. This CDR3 has 13 residues. DNA for the CDR3: TGTGCCAGCAGTTTTCTTGGAGACAATGAGCAGTTCTTC. It codes for CASSFLGDNEQFF.

This clonotype was observed at least ten times. J is TRBJ2-7 and V is TRBV29-1; 8 bases are a match to TRBD2. The CDR3 consists of 13 residues. V dropped 2 bases and J dropped 0; count of bases not matched to a gene: 0. Per the germline V gene, CDR1 is SQVTM and CDR2 is ANQGSEA. The DNA of the CDR3 is TGCAGCGTTGAAAGCGGGAGCTCCTACGAGCAGTACTTC. Translation gives CSVESGSSYEQYF.